Reported below is one T cell receptor (beta chain). These data originate in a study of shared T cell receptors in the human thymus. Method: immunoSEQ multiplex PCR; TCRdb's copy keeps in-frame clones and lacks some. The sample comprises roughly 560,000 clones, more than 75% of which are singletons, and around 0.013% rests with the top ten. Germline CDR1 is SNHLY and CDR2 is FYNNEI. The CDR3 loop spans 12 amino acids. Trimming cost V 9 bases and J 4 bases; bases outside gene matches: 4. These data also featured in a second study, about human thymus T cells. This second study says: Resected material from corrective heart surgery provided the thymus tissue analysed. Use of V and J genes seemed skewed within the thymic and blood repertoires.

This clonotype was sampled from a boy less than two years old with a congenital heart defect. This chain joins TRBV2 and TRBJ2-3, with 7 bases that match TRBD2. Sequenced: thymocytes. The CDR3 protein is CASAGAADTQYF. DNA for the CDR3: TGTGCCAGTGCGGGAGCTGCAGATACGCAGTATTTT.